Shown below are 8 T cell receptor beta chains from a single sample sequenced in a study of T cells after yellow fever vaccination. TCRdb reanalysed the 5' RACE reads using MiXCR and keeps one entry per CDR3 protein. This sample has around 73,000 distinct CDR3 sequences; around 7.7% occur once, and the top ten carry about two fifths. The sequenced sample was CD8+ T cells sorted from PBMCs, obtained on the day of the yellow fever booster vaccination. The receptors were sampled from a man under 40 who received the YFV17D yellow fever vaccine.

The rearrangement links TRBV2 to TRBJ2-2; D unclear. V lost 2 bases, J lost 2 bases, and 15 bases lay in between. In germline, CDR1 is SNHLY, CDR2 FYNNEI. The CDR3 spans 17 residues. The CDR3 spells CASSESRAGVNTGELFF. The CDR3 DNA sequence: TGTGCCAGCAGTGAAAGTAGGGCAGGAGTTAACACCGGGGAGCTGTTTTTT.

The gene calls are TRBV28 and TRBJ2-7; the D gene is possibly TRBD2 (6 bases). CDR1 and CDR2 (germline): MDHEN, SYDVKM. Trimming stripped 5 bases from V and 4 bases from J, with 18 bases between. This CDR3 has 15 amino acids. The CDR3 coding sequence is TGTGCCAGCAGTCGTCGTGAGGGTGGGAGGTACGAGCAGTACTTC. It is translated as CASSRREGGRYEQYF.

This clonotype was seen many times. CDR3 coding DNA: TGTGCCAGCAGTTTATCTCTGACGGGCAGCACAGATACGCAGTATTTT. Its translation is CASSLSLTGSTDTQYF. The V gene is TRBV28, the J gene TRBJ2-3, with D unresolved. The germline V gene has CDR1 MDHEN and CDR2 SYDVKM. The CDR3 runs to 16 residues. V lost 1 base to trimming and J lost 0 bases, with 11 bases between them.

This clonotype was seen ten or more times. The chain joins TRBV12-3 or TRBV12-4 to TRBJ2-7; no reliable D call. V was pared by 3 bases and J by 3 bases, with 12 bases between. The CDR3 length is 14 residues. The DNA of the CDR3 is TGTGCCAGCAGTTTCGGCATCACAAGCTACGAGCAGTACTTC. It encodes CASSFGITSYEQYF.

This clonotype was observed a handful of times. This CDR3 is CASSVMTGEVDEQYF. DNA of the CDR3: TGTGCCAGCAGCGTTATGACAGGGGAAGTAGACGAGCAGTACTTC. The J gene is TRBJ2-7, the V gene TRBV9; 8 nucleotides align to TRBD1. Germline V CDR1 and CDR2: SGDLS, YYNGEE. CDR3 length: 15 amino acids. V gave up 2 bases and J gave up 5 bases; unmatched junction bases: 9.

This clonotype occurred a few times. The CDR3 region has the DNA TGCAGTGCTACCTCAGGGGCCTTTGGACCCTACGAGCAGTACTTC. It specifies CSATSGAFGPYEQYF. The V gene is TRBV20-1, the J gene TRBJ2-7; the D gene is possibly TRBD1 (6 bases). In germline, CDR1 is DFQATT, CDR2 SNEGSKA (reference sequence). Trimming removed 4 bases from V and 2 bases from J, with 18 bases in between. This CDR3 is 15 amino acids long.

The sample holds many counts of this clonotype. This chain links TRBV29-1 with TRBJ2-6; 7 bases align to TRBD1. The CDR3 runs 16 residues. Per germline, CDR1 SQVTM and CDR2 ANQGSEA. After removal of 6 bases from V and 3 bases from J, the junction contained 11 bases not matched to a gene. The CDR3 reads CSVHLTGLSGANVLTF. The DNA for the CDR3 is TGCAGCGTCCACCTGACAGGGTTGAGTGGGGCCAACGTCCTGACTTTC.

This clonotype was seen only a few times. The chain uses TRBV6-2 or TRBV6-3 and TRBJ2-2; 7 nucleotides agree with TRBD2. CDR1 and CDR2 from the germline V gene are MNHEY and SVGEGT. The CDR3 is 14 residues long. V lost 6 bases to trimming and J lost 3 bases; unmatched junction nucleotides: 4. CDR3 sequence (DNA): TGTGCCAGCAGATCTGGACTAGACACCGGGGAGCTGTTTTTT. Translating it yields CASRSGLDTGELFF.